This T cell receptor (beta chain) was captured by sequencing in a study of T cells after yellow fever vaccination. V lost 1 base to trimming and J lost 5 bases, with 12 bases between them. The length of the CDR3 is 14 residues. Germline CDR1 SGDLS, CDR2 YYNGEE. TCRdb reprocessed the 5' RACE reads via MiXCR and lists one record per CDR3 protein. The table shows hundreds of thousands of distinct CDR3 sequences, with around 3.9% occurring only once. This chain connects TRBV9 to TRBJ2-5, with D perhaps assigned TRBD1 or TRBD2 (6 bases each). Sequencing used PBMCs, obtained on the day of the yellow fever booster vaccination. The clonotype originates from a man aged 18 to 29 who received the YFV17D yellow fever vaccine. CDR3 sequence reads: CASSVRGGIETQYF. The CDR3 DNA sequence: TGTGCCAGCAGCGTACGAGGGGGGATTGAGACCCAGTACTTC.